This T cell receptor (beta chain) comes out of a study of CD8+ T cells in alopecia areata. V lost 1 base to trimming and J lost 2 bases; unmatched junction nucleotides: 3. This CDR3 has 15 amino acids. Germline CDR1 MGHRA, CDR2 YSYEKL. Sequencing relied on a cDNA template that was reverse transcribed from extracted RNA. This table comes from immunoSEQ multiplex PCR, and its TCRdb copy is limited to in-frame clones, with some not included. The sample has 90,000 to 130,000 clones, under 60% seen once; the top ten hold 20% to 25%. This clonotype was obtained from a human donor with alopecia areata. The V gene is TRBV4-1, the J gene TRBJ2-7; TRBD2 aligns across 9 bases. The material sequenced was NKG2D-low CD8+ T cells sorted from blood. This CDR3 reads CASSQVPSGAYEQYF. The DNA for the CDR3 is TGCGCCAGCAGCCAAGTGCCTAGCGGGGCCTACGAGCAGTACTTC.